This TCR beta chain derives from a study of response to subunit inactivated influenza vaccine. Broader study findings: The authors offered the suggestion that each seasonal influenza vaccination recruits few new T cells.

V lost 5 bases and J lost 1, with 12 bases in between. CDR1 and CDR2 (germline): SGHTS, YDEGEE. This CDR3 is 14 amino acids long. Regarding this clonotype: Its antigen is unidentified.

One entry per CDR3 protein, called by TCRdb with MiXCR from the RT-PCR reads. Counted here are fewer than 600,000 distinct CDR3 sequences, roughly 7.6% occurring once; the ten biggest clones make up over 10%. The sample here was PBMCs from blood, taken approximately 25 months after vaccination. This chain links TRBV5-8 with TRBJ2-5; D gene uncertain. This clonotype was sampled from a man aged 50 to 69 who received an inactivated influenza vaccine. The CDR3 protein is CASRPRYFQETQYF. The CDR3 DNA reads as TGTGCCAGCAGACCGAGGTACTTCCAAGAGACCCAGTACTTC.